This T cell receptor beta chain was sequenced during a study of cytomegalovirus exposure and HLA in healthy donors. For this clone: The antigen remains unidentified.

Unmatched junction bases numbered 8, after V lost 3 bases and J lost 7 bases. Germline loops: CDR1 MNHEY, CDR2 SVGAGI. This CDR3 comprises 16 residues. General study points: As a later analysis showed, a missense DCLRE1C variant was linked to trimming of TCR beta V- and J-genes. Common viral pathogens seemed to be connected with several of the most significant clusters, according to a later analysis.

Each donor's status was that of a healthy bone marrow donor. PCR was performed using 60 Vbeta and 13 Jbeta primers. Using immunoSEQ multiplex PCR, the repertoire was profiled, and TCRdb retains in-frame clones only, with some absent. The sample yields 150,000 to 200,000 clones, about 87% seen once. This receptor was identified in a woman aged 18 to 35 in good health and CMV-seronegative. This chain links TRBV6-5 with TRBJ2-2; 10 bases match TRBD2. The source material was PBMCs. The CDR3 here is CASSYALAGDGGELFF. Written as DNA, the CDR3 is TGTGCCAGCAGTTATGCGCTAGCGGGAGATGGCGGGGAGCTGTTTTTT.